The 16 T cell receptor beta chains presented below share a single source sample, sequenced in a study of blood T cells in healthy people across ages (dated by TCRdb to between 2015 and 2017). Library preparation employed 5' RACE. The listed sequencing device is Illumina HiSeq 2500. The second PCR ran for roughly 7 to 11 cycles and used a J-beta primer mix along with a sample-barcoded 5' primer. The raw public data were reprocessed by TCRdb itself: fastp quality trimming at Q25, MiXCR clonotype calling, in-frame beta chains only. Rows with one shared CDR3 protein collapse into an entry with the most common genes and DNA. This sample holds some 1.4 million distinct CDR3 sequences; around two fifths were observed only once. The ten largest clonotypes hold 7.9% of the sample. Material: blood. These TCRs come from a young woman in good health.

This clonotype was observed a few times. V and J are TRBV27 and TRBJ1-2; maybe TRBD1 (6 bases). This CDR3 has 13 amino acids. Germline V lookup: CDR1 MNHEY, CDR2 SMNVEV (reference sequence). V lost 6 bases and J 6 bases, leaving 14 bases between the germline ends. CDR3 protein: CASRSRGFDGYTF. CDR3 bases: TGTGCCAGCAGAAGCAGGGGATTCGATGGCTACACCTTC.

V is TRBV20-1 and J is TRBJ2-5; 7 bases fit TRBD2. The length of the CDR3 is 15 residues. V dropped 0 bases and J dropped 11; count of bases not matched to a gene: 15. Germline CDR1 is DFQATT and CDR2 is SNEGSKA (reference sequence). Here the CDR3 DNA reads TGCAGTGCTAGAGATGGAAGGGGAGGGTACAATGAGCAGTACTTC. Protein sequence: CSARDGRGGYNEQYF.

This clonotype was counted between two and nine times. This chain links TRBV10-1 with TRBJ2-5, with unresolved D. Germline V CDR1 and CDR2: WNHNN, SYGVQD (reference sequence). There are 13 residues in the CDR3. V lost 2 bases, J lost 6 bases, and 10 bases lay in between. CDR3 residues: CASSELGFQTQYF. The CDR3, as DNA: TGCGCCAGCAGTGAGCTCGGCTTCCAGACCCAGTACTTC.

This sequence joins TRBV20-1 and TRBJ2-3; D possibly uses TRBD1 or TRBD2 (5 bases each). The CDR3 covers 14 residues. The ends were cut back, 6 bases at V and 2 bases at J, with 15 bases in the middle. From germline, CDR1 is DFQATT and CDR2 SNEGSKA (reference sequence). As DNA, the CDR3 is TGCAGTGCCCAAGAGGGGACCCTCACAGATACGCAGTATTTT. It is translated as CSAQEGTLTDTQYF.

The chain carries TRBV10-3 and TRBJ2-7; D is perhaps TRBD1 (6 bases). Germline V gives CDR1 ENHRY, CDR2 SYGVKD. V was trimmed by 4 bases and J by 2 bases, leaving 12 bases between them. The CDR3 spans 14 residues. The CDR3 protein is CAISGQVEAYEQYF. The CDR3 DNA follows: TGTGCCATCAGTGGACAGGTAGAGGCCTACGAGCAGTACTTC.

This clonotype was observed once. The chain couples TRBV18 to TRBJ1-6, with D possibly matching TRBD1 (6 bases). Germline CDR1 is KGHSH and CDR2 is LQKENI. The CDR3 is 15 residues long. V lost 3 bases, J lost 8 bases, and 14 bases lay in between. The chain's CDR3 is CASSPYGQGHSPLHF. In nucleotides, the CDR3 is TGTGCCAGCTCACCTTATGGGCAGGGGCATTCACCCCTCCACTTT.

This clonotype was detected a few times. The chain links TRBV20-1 to TRBJ2-3; D is possibly TRBD2 (7 bases). The V gene lost 1 base and the J gene lost 10 bases, with 18 bases spanning the gap. The V gene's germline CDR1 is DFQATT and CDR2 SNEGSKA (reference sequence). The CDR3 sequence is 14 residues long. CDR3 sequence reads: CSARGGHVAGAQYF. CDR3 in DNA: TGCAGTGCTAGAGGGGGACACGTAGCGGGTGCGCAGTATTTT.

This chain connects TRBV5-1 to TRBJ1-6, with D perhaps matching TRBD1 (6 bases). This CDR3 has 16 residues. Trimming took off 0 bases at V and 7 bases at J, with 14 bases between the two ends. CDR1 is SGHRS, CDR2 YFSETQ, per germline. CDR3 DNA: TGCGCCAGCAGCTTGGGAGGACAGAGCCTAAATTCACCCCTCCACTTT. Its translation is CASSLGGQSLNSPLHF.

This rearrangement joins TRBV11-2 to TRBJ2-3; 8 bases match TRBD2. The CDR3 sequence is 16 residues long. Per germline, CDR1 SGHAT and CDR2 FQNNGV. Trimming at V came to 5 bases and at J to 5 bases, leaving 12 bases not matched to a gene. The CDR3: CASSPTGRASGDTQYF. In DNA form, the CDR3 reads TGTGCCAGCAGCCCGACCGGGAGGGCCTCGGGAGATACGCAGTATTTT.

This chain links TRBV25-1 with TRBJ1-2; TRBD1 might be the D (6 bases). This CDR3 has 16 residues. V dropped 1 base and J dropped 4 bases, with 16 bases sitting between them. CDR1 is MGHDK, CDR2 SYGVNS, per germline. This CDR3 reads CASSEFGTISGYGYTF. As DNA, the CDR3 is TGTGCCAGCAGTGAATTCGGGACAATTAGCGGCTATGGCTACACCTTC.

This sequence joins TRBV12-3 or TRBV12-4 and TRBJ2-1; TRBD2 is a possible D gene (5 bases). Trimming cost V 7 bases and J 6 bases, with 16 bases left between them. The CDR3 is made up of 14 amino acids. CDR3 protein: CASNPGSSPNEQFF. CDR3 nucleotide sequence: TGTGCCAGCAATCCGGGGTCCTCCCCCAATGAGCAGTTCTTC.

The chain is built from TRBV6-5 and TRBJ1-2; the match to TRBD1 covers 7 bases. The germline gives CDR1 MNHEY, CDR2 SVGAGI. The CDR3 contains 18 residues. The ends lost 3 bases at V and 4 bases at J; junction bases unmatched: 17. CDR3 nucleotides: TGTGCCAGCAGTTATTTCAGGGGGACAGCTAGTCGCAGCTATGGCTACACCTTC. Translation gives CASSYFRGTASRSYGYTF.

Comment on this clonotype: With a much larger clone just one base away, this may be a read error. This rearrangement joins TRBV6-2 or TRBV6-3 to TRBJ2-1, with D perhaps matching TRBD2 (5 bases). CDR1 and CDR2 from the germline V gene are MNHEY and SVGEGT. The V end lost 6 bases, the J end lost 13 bases, and 16 bases lay between the germline ends. The CDR3 extends over 12 amino acids. CDR3 protein: CASRAREETQFF. CDR3 DNA: TGTGCCAGCAGGGCGAGGGAAGAGACCCAGTTCTTC.

The CDR3 protein is CASSQAPPVGGRGYEQYF. DNA for the CDR3: TGCGCCAGCAGCCAAGCCCCGCCGGTTGGCGGGAGGGGCTACGAGCAGTACTTC. The chain recombines TRBV4-1 with TRBJ2-7, with 9 bases lining up with TRBD2. This CDR3 has 18 residues. After removal of 1 base from V and 3 bases from J, the junction contained 13 bases not matched to a gene. CDR1 is MGHRA and CDR2 is YSYEKL in the germline V gene.

This clonotype was counted at least ten times. The chain recombines TRBV10-3 with TRBJ2-1; 8 bases fit TRBD1. This CDR3 is 15 amino acids long. Losses at the gene ends were 4 bases for V and 7 bases for J; bases not matched to a gene: 9. Germline CDR1 and CDR2: ENHRY and SYGVKD. In DNA, the CDR3 is TGTGCCATCAGTGCGCCTGGGACAGGATCTAATGAGCAGTTCTTC. The encoded protein is CAISAPGTGSNEQFF.

The chain links TRBV5-1 to TRBJ1-6; tentatively, D is TRBD1 (5 bases). CDR3 length: 16 residues. The germline V gene encodes CDR1 SGHRS and CDR2 YFSETQ. Between the trimmed V and J ends, which lost 1 base and 8 bases, there was a span of 16 bases. The CDR3 is CASSLQWGSTDSPLHF. For the CDR3, the DNA is TGCGCCAGCAGCTTGCAATGGGGCTCAACGGATTCACCCCTCCACTTT.